This TCR beta chain was profiled in a study of T-cell memory formation after mild COVID-19. Study results and limitations: Mostly located in CM and EM were contracting CD4+ clones, with contracting CD8+ clones located in EMRA. For second-wave clones that peaked at day 37, SARS-CoV-2 specificity went unverified. The pre-infection memory compartment contained some responding clones, suggesting cross-reactive memory joined.

TCR alpha and TCR beta cDNA libraries carrying sample barcodes and UMIs came from 5'RACE with constant-segment primers. From the 5' RACE reads, TCRdb called clonotypes with MiXCR, one entry per CDR3 protein. The sample holds approximately 490,000 distinct CDR3 sequences; just over 20% are singletons and the top ten take around an eighth. CDR1 and CDR2 (germline): MNHEY, SMNVEV (reference sequence). V was clipped by 3 bases and J by 6 bases, with 12 bases between them. This CDR3 contains 13 residues. For this clonotype: What it recognizes is unknown.

This receptor was taken from an adult woman who had mild COVID-19 (a few samples of this study predate the infection). Cell type and time point are not known. The chain joins TRBV27 to TRBJ2-7; D possibly corresponds to TRBD2 (6 bases). The sequenced sample consisted of PBMCs or a T cell subset sorted from them (not recorded which). The CDR3: CASSFNMGGEQYF. In nucleotides, the CDR3 is TGTGCCAGCAGTTTTAATATGGGGGGCGAGCAGTACTTC.